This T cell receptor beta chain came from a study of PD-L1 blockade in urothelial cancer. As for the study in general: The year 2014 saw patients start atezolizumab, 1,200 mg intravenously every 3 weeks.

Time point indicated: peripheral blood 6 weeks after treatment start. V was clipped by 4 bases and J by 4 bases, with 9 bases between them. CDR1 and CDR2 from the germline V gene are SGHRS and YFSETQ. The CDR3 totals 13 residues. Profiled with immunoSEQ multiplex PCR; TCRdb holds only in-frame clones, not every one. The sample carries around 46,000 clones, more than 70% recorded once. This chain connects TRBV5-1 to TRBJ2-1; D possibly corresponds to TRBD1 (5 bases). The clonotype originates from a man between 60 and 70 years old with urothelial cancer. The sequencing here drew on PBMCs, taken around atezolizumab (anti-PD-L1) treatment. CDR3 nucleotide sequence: TGCGCCAGCAGCGGAGACAGATACAATGAGCAGTTCTTC. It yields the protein CASSGDRYNEQFF.